Each of the 20 T cell receptor beta chains below was sequenced from the same sample in a study of cytomegalovirus exposure and HLA in healthy donors. PCR primers comprised 60 Vbeta and 13 Jbeta primers. Profiling relied on immunoSEQ multiplex PCR, and the TCRdb table lists in-frame clones only, not all of them. The repertoire holds about 130,000 clones, with about four fifths as singletons. The specimen was PBMCs. The receptors here all came from a man aged 18 to 30 in good health and CMV-seronegative.

The CDR3 DNA sequence: TGTGCCAGCAGCGTAGGCAGGGAGGAGTCGTACGAGCAGTACTTC. Translated: CASSVGREESYEQYF. The chain joins TRBV9 to TRBJ2-7; possible D gene TRBD2, 6 bases. V lost 0 bases and J lost 4, with 14 bases in between. This CDR3 comprises 15 residues. Germline loops: CDR1 SGDLS, CDR2 YYNGEE.

The chain uses TRBV19 and TRBJ2-3; tentatively, D is TRBD2 (5 bases). The germline V gene has CDR1 LNHDA and CDR2 SQIVND (reference sequence). V lost 4 bases to trimming and J lost 1 base, with 12 bases between them. The CDR3 has 15 residues. The CDR3 nucleotides read TGTGCCAGTAGTAGCTGGACTTTCCGCACAGATACGCAGTATTTT. This gives the protein CASSSWTFRTDTQYF.

The chain couples TRBV28 to TRBJ2-7; 7 positions agree with TRBD2. Unmatched junction bases numbered 6, after V lost 10 bases and J lost 3 bases. CDR1 and CDR2 (germline): MDHEN, SYDVKM. The CDR3 contains 12 residues. The CDR3 region has the DNA TGTGCCACGGGGGGATTGCGCTACGAGCAGTACTTC. Translated, it gives CATGGLRYEQYF. The whole variable domain, remainder taken from reference TRBV28 and TRBJ2-7, is DVKVTQSSRYLVKRTGEKVFLECVQDMDHENMFWYRQDPGLGLRLIYFSYDVKMKEKGDIPEGYSVSREKKERFSLILESASTNQTSMYLCATGGLRYEQYFGPGTRLTVT.

This chain joins TRBV7-3 and TRBJ2-3, with 10 bases aligning to TRBD2. The CDR3 is 17 residues long. Germline V CDR1 and CDR2: SGHTA, FQGTGA. V gave up 2 bases and J gave up 4 bases; unmatched junction bases: 9. The CDR3 nucleotides read TGTGCCAGCAGCTTAGGGCTAGCGGGGGTTGAGTCAGATACGCAGTATTTT. This codes for CASSLGLAGVESDTQYF.

This clone has only one observation. A junction end diverges from the germline sequence, so it may reflect a read error. V gene TRBV27 combines with J gene TRBJ2-1; 10 bases line up with TRBD2. Germline lookup yields CDR1 MNHEY and CDR2 SMNVEV (reference sequence). This CDR3 is built from 13 residues. For the CDR3, the DNA is TGTGCCAGCAGTTTAAAAACTAGCGGGACTGGGGTCTTC. This translates into CASSLKTSGTGVF.

The chain joins TRBV6-5 to TRBJ2-6; unclear D gene. Germline V lookup: CDR1 MNHEY, CDR2 SVGAGI. Trimming stripped 5 bases from V and 4 bases from J, with 6 bases between. The CDR3 runs to 13 residues. CDR3 nucleotides: TGTGCCAGCAGTCTACAGGGGGCCAACGTCCTGACTTTC. This translates into CASSLQGANVLTF.

This chain uses TRBV9 with TRBJ2-5; 8 nucleotides align to TRBD2. After removal of 0 bases from V and 4 bases from J, the junction contained 8 bases not matched to a gene. Germline CDR1 SGDLS, CDR2 YYNGEE. The CDR3 is made up of 16 amino acids. CDR3 amino acids: CASSVEGAGGVETQYF. The CDR3, as DNA: TGTGCCAGCAGCGTAGAGGGCGCGGGGGGCGTAGAGACCCAGTACTTC.

The genes are TRBV25-1 and TRBJ2-7; 7 bases align to TRBD2. Germline assignment: CDR1 MGHDK and CDR2 SYGVNS. The V gene end was trimmed by 3 bases and the J gene end by 1 base; junction bases not matched to a gene: 15. This CDR3 is built from 18 residues. This CDR3 reads CASSDPTVKAGRSYEQYF. In nucleotides, the CDR3 is TGTGCCAGCAGTGACCCGACTGTCAAAGCGGGGCGATCCTACGAGCAGTACTTC.

This chain links TRBV9 with TRBJ2-3; the match to TRBD2 covers 10 bases. The CDR3 contains 16 residues. V lost 0 bases, J lost 6 bases, and 7 bases stayed unmatched. Germline V gives CDR1 SGDLS, CDR2 YYNGEE. The CDR3 nucleotides are TGTGCCAGCAGCGTAGAGGCTAGCGGGAGTCCGGATACGCAGTATTTT. It translates to CASSVEASGSPDTQYF.

The chain links TRBV2 to TRBJ2-3; D gene unclear. This CDR3 has 15 residues. Deletions cut 2 bases from V and 0 bases from J, with 9 bases between. CDR1 is SNHLY and CDR2 is FYNNEI in the germline V gene. The CDR3 DNA is TGTGCCAGCAGTGAATCCGGGTTGAGCACAGATACGCAGTATTTT. It codes for CASSESGLSTDTQYF.

The V call is TRBV9, the J call TRBJ2-1; 10 bases match TRBD2. The CDR3 sequence is 15 residues long. The ends lost 4 bases at V and 0 bases at J; junction bases unmatched: 1. Germline V gene lookup returns CDR1 SGDLS and CDR2 YYNGEE. The CDR3 DNA is TGTGCCAGCAGCCCTAGCGGGAGCTCCTACAATGAGCAGTTCTTC. Translation: CASSPSGSSYNEQFF.

The rearrangement joins TRBV11-2 to TRBJ2-7; a possible D gene is TRBD1 (6 bases). CDR3 size: 15 residues. Trimming shortened V by 5 bases and J by 6 bases, and 20 bases separated the two germline ends. CDR1 and CDR2 from the germline V gene are SGHAT and FQNNGV. CDR3 sequence: CASSLRGAQGTEQYF. CDR3 nucleotides: TGTGCCAGCAGCCTCCGAGGAGCACAGGGAACCGAGCAGTACTTC.

This clone has more than one count but fewer than ten. The chain joins TRBV6-5 to TRBJ1-5; D not resolved. The V and J ends lost 2 bases and 2 bases respectively, with 4 bases between them. CDR1 MNHEY and CDR2 SVGAGI come from the germline V gene. There are 13 residues in the CDR3. DNA for the CDR3: TGTGCCAGCAGTTACCAGGGCAATCAGCCCCAGCATTTT. The encoded protein is CASSYQGNQPQHF.

CDR3 nucleotides: TGTGCCAGCAGCTCCCCGGTCGGGGGGCTTCACACTGAAGCTTTCTTT. Protein product: CASSSPVGGLHTEAFF. The V and J genes are TRBV11-1 and TRBJ1-1; perhaps TRBD1 as D (6 bases). Germline lookup yields CDR1 SGHAT and CDR2 FQDESV (reference sequence). V was cut by 4 bases and J by 3 bases, with 18 bases left in between. This CDR3 spans 16 amino acids.

The rearrangement links TRBV6-5 to TRBJ1-1; unclear D gene. The ends were cut back, 3 bases at V and 1 base at J, with 12 bases in the middle. Germline values: CDR1 MNHEY, CDR2 SVGAGI. CDR3 length: 15 amino acids. CDR3 loop: CASSYFQASNTEAFF. CDR3 DNA: TGTGCCAGCAGTTATTTTCAGGCTTCGAACACTGAAGCTTTCTTT.

The J gene is TRBJ2-5, the V gene TRBV11-2; 7 nucleotides line up with TRBD2. This CDR3 has 17 residues. CDR1 and CDR2 (germline): SGHAT, FQNNGV. The junction had 12 bases not matched to a gene; V was cut back by 5 bases and J by 0 bases. CDR3 amino acids: CASSPTMGGRYQETQYF. CDR3 in DNA: TGTGCCAGCAGCCCCACTATGGGAGGGAGGTACCAAGAGACCCAGTACTTC.

This clone was recorded a few times. The rearrangement uses TRBV30 and TRBJ2-1; D gene uncertain. The V end lost 1 base, the J end lost 3 bases, and 7 bases lay between the germline ends. Germline values: CDR1 GTSNPN, CDR2 SVGIG (reference sequence). The CDR3 consists of 13 residues. CDR3 residues: CAWSELVYNEQFF. DNA of the CDR3: TGTGCCTGGAGTGAATTAGTCTACAATGAGCAGTTCTTC.

The chain links TRBV11-2 to TRBJ2-7; possible D gene TRBD2, 5 bases. The CDR3 contains 13 residues. Deletions cut 4 bases from V and 0 bases from J, with 7 bases between. Germline CDR1 reads SGHAT; CDR2 reads FQNNGV. The CDR3 coding sequence is TGTGCCAGCAGCTCCCGGGACTCCTACGAGCAGTACTTC. This gives the protein CASSSRDSYEQYF. The full variable domain, rest sourced from reference TRBV11-2 and TRBJ2-7, is EAGVAQSPRYKIIEKRQSVAFWCNPISGHATLYWYQQILGQGPKLLIQFQNNGVVDDSQLPKDRFSAERLKGVDSTLKIQPAKLEDSAVYLCASSSRDSYEQYFGPGTRLTVT.

V gene TRBV7-9 combines with J gene TRBJ2-7; 9 bases line up with TRBD1. The trim removed 5 bases at V and 6 bases at J, leaving 11 bases unmatched. The CDR3 is 15 residues long. In germline, CDR1 is SEHNR, CDR2 FQNEAQ (reference sequence). The chain's CDR3 is CASSKGHRGQSEQYV. The CDR3 DNA follows: TGTGCCAGCAGCAAAGGCCACAGGGGGCAATCCGAGCAGTACGTC.

This clone was counted a single time. The rearrangement links TRBV5-1 to TRBJ2-7; TRBD1 agrees at 11 bases. Trimming took 2 bases from V and 4 from J; bases not matched to a gene: 5. Looked up from germline, CDR1 is SGHRS and CDR2 is YFSETQ. The CDR3 length is 15 residues. CDR3 in DNA: TGCGCCAGCAGCTTCGAGGGACAGGGGGGTTACGAGCAGTACTTC. Its protein is CASSFEGQGGYEQYF.